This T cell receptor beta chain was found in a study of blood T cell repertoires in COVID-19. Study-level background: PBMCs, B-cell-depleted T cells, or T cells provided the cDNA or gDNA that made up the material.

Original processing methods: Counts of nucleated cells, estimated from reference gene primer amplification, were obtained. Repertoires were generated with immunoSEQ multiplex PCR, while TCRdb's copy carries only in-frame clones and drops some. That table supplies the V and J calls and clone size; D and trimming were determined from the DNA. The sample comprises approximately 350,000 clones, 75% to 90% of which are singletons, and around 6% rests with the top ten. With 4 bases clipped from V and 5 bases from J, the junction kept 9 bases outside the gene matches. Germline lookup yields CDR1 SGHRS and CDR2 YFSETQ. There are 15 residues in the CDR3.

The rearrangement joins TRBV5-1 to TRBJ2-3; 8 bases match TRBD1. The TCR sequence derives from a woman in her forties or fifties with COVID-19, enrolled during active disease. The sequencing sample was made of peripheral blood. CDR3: CASSRDRRGGDTQYF. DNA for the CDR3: TGCGCCAGCAGCAGGGACAGGCGAGGGGGAGATACGCAGTATTTT. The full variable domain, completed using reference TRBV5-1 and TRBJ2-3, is KAGVTQTPRYLIKTRGQQVTLSCSPISGHRSVSWYQQTPGQGLQFLFEYFSETQRNKGNFPGRFSGRQFSNSRSEMNVSTLELGDSALYLCASSRDRRGGDTQYFGPGTRLTVL.